This T cell receptor (beta chain) is drawn from a study of human T cells and chemical hapten exposure. TCRdb processed the RACE reads anew with MiXCR; each CDR3 protein has one entry. The sample lists about 90,000 distinct CDR3 sequences; 11% were seen once. This clonotype came up many times. As for time point: patch test 3, about 24 weeks after DPC sensitization. Treatment specified: therapeutic diphenylcyclopropenone sensitization with weekly scalp DPC. Germline V lookup: CDR1 MDHEN, CDR2 SYDVKM. The CDR3 is made up of 16 amino acids. Trimming removed 1 base from V and 0 bases from J; junction bases left unmatched: 2.

This TCR derives from a woman aged 25-40 years with alopecia areata. Some clones in this sample may be carry-over from other donors' samples. The V call is TRBV28, the J call TRBJ2-7; 11 bases are a match to TRBD2. The starting material was whole blood, obtained in connection with sensitization to the hapten diphenylcyclopropenone (DPC). CDR3 sequence: CASSLSGLAVSYEQYF. CDR3 DNA sequence: TGTGCCAGCAGTTTATCGGGACTAGCGGTCTCCTACGAGCAGTACTTC.